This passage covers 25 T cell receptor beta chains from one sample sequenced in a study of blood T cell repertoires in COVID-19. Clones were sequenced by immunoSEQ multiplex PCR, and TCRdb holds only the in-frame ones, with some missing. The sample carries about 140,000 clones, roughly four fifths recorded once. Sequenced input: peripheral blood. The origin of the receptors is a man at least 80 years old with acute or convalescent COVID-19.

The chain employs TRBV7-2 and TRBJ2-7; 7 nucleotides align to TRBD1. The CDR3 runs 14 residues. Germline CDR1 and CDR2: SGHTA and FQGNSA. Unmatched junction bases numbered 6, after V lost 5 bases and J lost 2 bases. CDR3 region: CASSPRQGAYEQYF. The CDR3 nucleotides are TGTGCCAGCAGCCCCCGACAGGGAGCCTACGAGCAGTACTTC.

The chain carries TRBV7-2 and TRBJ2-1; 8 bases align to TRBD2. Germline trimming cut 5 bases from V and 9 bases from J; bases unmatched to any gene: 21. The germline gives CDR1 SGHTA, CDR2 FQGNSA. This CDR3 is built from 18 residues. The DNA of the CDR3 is TGTGCCAGCAGCCCAGGTAGAAGCGGGGGCCTGGTGTGGCGTGAGCAGTTCTTC. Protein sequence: CASSPGRSGGLVWREQFF.

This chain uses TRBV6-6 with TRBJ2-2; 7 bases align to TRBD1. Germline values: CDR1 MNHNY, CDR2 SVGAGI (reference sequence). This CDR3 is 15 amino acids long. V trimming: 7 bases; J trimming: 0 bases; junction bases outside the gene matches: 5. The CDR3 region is CASIKGASNTGELFF. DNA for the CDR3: TGTGCCAGCATTAAGGGGGCCTCGAACACCGGGGAGCTGTTTTTT.

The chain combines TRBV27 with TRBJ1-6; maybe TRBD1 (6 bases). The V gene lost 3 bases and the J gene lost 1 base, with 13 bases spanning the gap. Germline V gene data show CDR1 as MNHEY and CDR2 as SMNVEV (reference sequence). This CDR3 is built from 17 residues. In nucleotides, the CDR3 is TGTGCCAGCAGTTTCTTCTACAGGGAATCCTATAATTCACCCCTCCACTTT. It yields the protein CASSFFYRESYNSPLHF.

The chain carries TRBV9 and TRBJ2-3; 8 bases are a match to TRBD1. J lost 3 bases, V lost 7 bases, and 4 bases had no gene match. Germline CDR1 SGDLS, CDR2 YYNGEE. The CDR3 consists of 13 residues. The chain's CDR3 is CASGRGPTDTQYF. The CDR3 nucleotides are TGTGCCAGCGGCAGGGGGCCGACAGATACGCAGTATTTT.

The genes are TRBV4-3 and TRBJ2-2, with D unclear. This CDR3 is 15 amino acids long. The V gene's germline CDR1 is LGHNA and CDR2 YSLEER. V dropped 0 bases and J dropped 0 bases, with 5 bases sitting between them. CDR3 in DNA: TGCGCCAGCAGCCAAGAACTTGCGAACACCGGGGAGCTGTTTTTT. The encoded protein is CASSQELANTGELFF.

The CDR3 protein is CASSSLGAYGYTF. Written as DNA, the CDR3 is TGTGCCAGCAGCTCACTGGGGGCCTATGGCTACACCTTC. This sequence joins TRBV6-6 and TRBJ1-2, with D perhaps matching TRBD1 (6 bases). CDR3 length equals 13 residues. V lost 6 bases, J lost 4 bases, and 12 bases lay in between. Germline V gene lookup returns CDR1 MNHNY and CDR2 SVGAGI (reference sequence).

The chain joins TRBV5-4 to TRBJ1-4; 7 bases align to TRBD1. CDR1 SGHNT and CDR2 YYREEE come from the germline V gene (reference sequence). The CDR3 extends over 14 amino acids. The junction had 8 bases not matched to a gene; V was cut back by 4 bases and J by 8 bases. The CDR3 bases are TGTGCCAGCAGCATGACAGGGAGAGGCGAAAAACTGTTTTTT. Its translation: CASSMTGRGEKLFF.

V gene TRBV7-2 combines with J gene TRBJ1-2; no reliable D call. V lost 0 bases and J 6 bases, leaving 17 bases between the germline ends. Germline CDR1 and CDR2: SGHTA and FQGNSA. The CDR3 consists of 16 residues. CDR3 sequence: CASSLAPDGRSNGYTF. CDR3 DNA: TGTGCCAGCAGCTTAGCTCCGGACGGGAGATCAAATGGCTACACCTTC.

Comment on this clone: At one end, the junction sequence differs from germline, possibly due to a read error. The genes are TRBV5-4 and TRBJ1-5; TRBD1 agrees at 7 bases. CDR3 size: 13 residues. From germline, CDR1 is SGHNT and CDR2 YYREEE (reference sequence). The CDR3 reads CVSSFGDSRPQHF. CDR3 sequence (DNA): TGTGTCAGCAGCTTCGGGGACAGTCGGCCCCAGCATTTT.

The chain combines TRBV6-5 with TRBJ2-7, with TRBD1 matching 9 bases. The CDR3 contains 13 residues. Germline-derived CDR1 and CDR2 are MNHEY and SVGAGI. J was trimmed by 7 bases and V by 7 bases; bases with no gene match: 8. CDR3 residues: CASKDRGGREQYF. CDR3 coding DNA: TGTGCCAGCAAGGACAGGGGAGGGAGAGAGCAGTACTTC.

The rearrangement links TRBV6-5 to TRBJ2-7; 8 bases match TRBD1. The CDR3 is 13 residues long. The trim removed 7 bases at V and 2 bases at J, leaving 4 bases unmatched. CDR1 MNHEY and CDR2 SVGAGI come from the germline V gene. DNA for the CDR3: TGTGCCAGCAAGGGACAGGCCCCCTACGAGCAGTACTTC. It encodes CASKGQAPYEQYF.

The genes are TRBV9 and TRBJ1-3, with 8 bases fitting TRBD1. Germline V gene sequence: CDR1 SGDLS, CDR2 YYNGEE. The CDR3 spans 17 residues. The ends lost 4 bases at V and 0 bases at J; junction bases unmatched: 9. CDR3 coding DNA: TGTGCCAGCAGCCCCCAAGCCGGGACAGGCTCTGGAAACACCATATATTTT. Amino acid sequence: CASSPQAGTGSGNTIYF.

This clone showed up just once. The DNA of the CDR3 is TGTGCCAGCAGCTCAGGAGGGGGTGCCCATGAGCAGTTCTTC. Encoded protein: CASSSGGGAHEQFF. The gene calls are TRBV13 and TRBJ2-1, with D perhaps being TRBD1 or TRBD2 (6 bases each). V lost 4 bases and J 8 bases, leaving 15 bases between the germline ends. CDR3 length equals 14 residues. The V gene's germline CDR1 is PRHDT and CDR2 FYEKMQ (reference sequence).

CDR3 nucleotides: TGTGCCAGCAGTTTCCTACAGGGCGCGAACACCGGGGAGCTGTTTTTT. Translating it yields CASSFLQGANTGELFF. This rearrangement joins TRBV27 to TRBJ2-2, with a tentative D call TRBD1 (6 bases). Germline V gives CDR1 MNHEY, CDR2 SMNVEV (reference sequence). The CDR3 extends over 16 amino acids. V gave up 3 bases and J gave up 0 bases, with 11 bases separating them.

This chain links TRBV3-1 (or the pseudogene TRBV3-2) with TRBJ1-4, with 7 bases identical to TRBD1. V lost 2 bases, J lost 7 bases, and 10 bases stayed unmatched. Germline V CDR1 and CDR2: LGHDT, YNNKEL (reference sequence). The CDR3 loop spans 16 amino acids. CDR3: CASSQSRTGGGEKLFF. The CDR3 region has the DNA TGTGCCAGCAGCCAATCAAGGACAGGAGGGGGTGAAAAACTGTTTTTT.

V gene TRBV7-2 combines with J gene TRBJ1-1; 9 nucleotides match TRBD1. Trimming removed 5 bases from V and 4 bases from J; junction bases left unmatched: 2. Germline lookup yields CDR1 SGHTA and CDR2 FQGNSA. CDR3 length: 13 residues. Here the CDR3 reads CASSRDRVTEAFF. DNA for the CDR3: TGTGCCAGCAGCCGGGACAGGGTCACTGAAGCTTTCTTT.

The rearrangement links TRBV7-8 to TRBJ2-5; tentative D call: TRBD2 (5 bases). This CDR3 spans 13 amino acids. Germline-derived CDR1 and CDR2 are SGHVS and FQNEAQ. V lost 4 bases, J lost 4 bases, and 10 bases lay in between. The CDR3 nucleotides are TGTGCCAGCAGCTCCGCCGCGGGAGAGACCCAGTACTTC. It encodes CASSSAAGETQYF.

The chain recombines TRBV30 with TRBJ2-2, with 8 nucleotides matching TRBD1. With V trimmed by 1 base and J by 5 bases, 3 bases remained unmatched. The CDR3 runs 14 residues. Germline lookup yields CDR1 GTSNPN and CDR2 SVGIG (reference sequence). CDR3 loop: CAWSAGGETGELFF. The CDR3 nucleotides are TGTGCCTGGAGTGCAGGGGGCGAGACCGGGGAGCTGTTTTTT.

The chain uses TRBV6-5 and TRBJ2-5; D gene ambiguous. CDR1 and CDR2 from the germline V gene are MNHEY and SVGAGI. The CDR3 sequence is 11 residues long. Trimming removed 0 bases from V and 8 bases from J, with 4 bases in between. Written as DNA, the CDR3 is TGTGCCAGCAGTTACTCGAGAACCCAGTACTTC. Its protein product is CASSYSRTQYF.

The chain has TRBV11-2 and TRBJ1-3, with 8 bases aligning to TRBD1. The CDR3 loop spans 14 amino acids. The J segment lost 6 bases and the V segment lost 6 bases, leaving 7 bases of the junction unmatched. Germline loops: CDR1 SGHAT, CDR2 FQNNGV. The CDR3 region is CASSGQGVVNTIYF. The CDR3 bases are TGTGCCAGCAGTGGACAGGGAGTGGTAAACACCATATATTTT. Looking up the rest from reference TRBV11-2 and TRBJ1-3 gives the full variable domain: EAGVAQSPRYKIIEKRQSVAFWCNPISGHATLYWYQQILGQGPKLLIQFQNNGVVDDSQLPKDRFSAERLKGVDSTLKIQPAKLEDSAVYLCASSGQGVVNTIYFGEGSWLTVV.

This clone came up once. The CDR3 DNA follows: TGTGCCAGCAGTTATGCGGAGACCATATATTTT. This sequence encodes CASSYAETIYF. The chain employs TRBV6-5 and TRBJ1-3, with D hard to call. The V gene lost 3 bases and the J gene lost 10 bases, with 7 bases spanning the gap. CDR1 is MNHEY and CDR2 is SVGAGI in the germline V gene. The CDR3 spans 11 residues.

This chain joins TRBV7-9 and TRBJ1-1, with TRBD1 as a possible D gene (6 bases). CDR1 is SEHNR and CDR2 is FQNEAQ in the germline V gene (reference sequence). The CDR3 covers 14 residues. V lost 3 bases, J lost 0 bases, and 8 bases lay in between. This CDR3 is CASSFRGMNTEAFF. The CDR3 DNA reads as TGTGCCAGCAGCTTCAGGGGTATGAACACTGAAGCTTTCTTT.

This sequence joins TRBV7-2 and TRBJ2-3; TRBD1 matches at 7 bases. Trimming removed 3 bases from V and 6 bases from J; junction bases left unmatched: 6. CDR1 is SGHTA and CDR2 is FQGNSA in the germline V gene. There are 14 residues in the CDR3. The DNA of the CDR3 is TGTGCCAGCAGCTTGACAGGGTCCGCGGATACGCAGTATTTT. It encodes CASSLTGSADTQYF. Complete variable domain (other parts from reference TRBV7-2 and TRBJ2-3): GAGVSQSPSNKVTEKGKDVELRCDPISGHTALYWYRQSLGQGLEFLIYFQGNSAPDKSGLPSDRFSAERTGGSVSTLTIQRTQQEDSAVYLCASSLTGSADTQYFGPGTRLTVL.

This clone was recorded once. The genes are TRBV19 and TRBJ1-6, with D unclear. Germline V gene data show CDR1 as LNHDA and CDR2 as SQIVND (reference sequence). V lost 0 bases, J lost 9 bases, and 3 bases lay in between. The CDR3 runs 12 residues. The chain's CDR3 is CASSIERSPLHF. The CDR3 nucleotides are TGTGCCAGTAGTATAGAGCGTTCACCCCTCCACTTT.